This T cell receptor beta chain was obtained from a study of beta chain features in type 1 diabetes. Study-wide points: The similarity of naive, central memory and Treg TCRB repertoires appeared greater among patients than among healthy donors. Moderate yet significant TCRB CDR3 shortening was seen in Type 1 diabetes patients in all four CD4+ subsets. Patients with type 1 diabetes carried fewer insertions and had more deletions at their VDJ junctions.

The CDR3 has 14 amino acids. Per germline, CDR1 MNHNY and CDR2 SVGAGI (reference sequence). V was pared by 6 bases and J by 6 bases, with 9 bases of the junction left unmatched. With regard to this clone: Its antigen remains unknown.

Expressed TCRB transcripts were sequenced because the isolated RNA had all been reverse transcribed beforehand. The protocol was immunoSEQ multiplex PCR, while the TCRdb copy is restricted to in-frame clones and leaves out a portion. The sample yields about 45,000 clones, approximately 72% seen once. The chain employs TRBV6-6 and TRBJ2-3; 7 bases are a match to TRBD2. The receptor's source is a woman aged 18-29 years with type 1 diabetes. Material for sequencing was Tregs from blood. The CDR3 loop reads CASSLSGTGDTQYF. The CDR3 nucleotides are TGTGCCAGCAGCCTCAGCGGGACCGGGGATACGCAGTATTTT.